This is a list of T cell receptor beta chains from one sample in a study of patients and donors after allogeneic stem cell transplantation. TCRdb re-called the RT-PCR reads with MiXCR, one entry per CDR3 protein. This sample carries over 5,500 distinct CDR3 sequences, roughly 13% of them seen once, and the ten largest clones take approximately 55%. Sequenced input: blood, either unsorted or a sorted T cell fraction (not recorded which). All receptors come from a human donor who was either an allogeneic HSCT recipient or a stem cell or donor lymphocyte infusion donor (not recorded which). It is not recorded whose cells these are; they may come from a transplant donor. CDR3s include the opening cysteine and the closing phenylalanine or tryptophan. A D gene is named only where the DNA matches it firmly. The listing skips clone size in some rows; elsewhere it reads once, few, many or a size class.

clone_size	v_call	j_call	d_call	cdr3_nt	cdr3_aa
few	TRBV7-3	TRBJ2-3	.	TGTGCCAGCAGCTCGGGACCCACAGATACGCAGTATTTT	CASSSGPTDTQYF
many	TRBV20-1	TRBJ1-4	TRBD1	TGCAGTGCTAGAGATGCAGGGACAGGGGCTCCTAATGAAAAACTGTTTTTT	CSARDAGTGAPNEKLFF
.	TRBV2	TRBJ2-3	TRBD2	TGTGCCAGCAGGACTAGCGGGGCAGATACGCAGTATTTT	CASRTSGADTQYF
many	TRBV10-3	TRBJ2-4	.	TGTGCCATCAGTGAAAGGCAGGGCGGCCAAAACATTCAGTACTTC	CAISERQGGQNIQYF
few	TRBV3-1	TRBJ2-5	.	TGTGCCAGCAGCCAAGTTCCGGGGGAAGAGACCCAGTACTTC	CASSQVPGEETQYF
few	TRBV12-5	TRBJ2-1	.	TGTGCTAGTGGTTTGCCTGGGGGGAGACAGGGCCCCTACAATGAGCAGTTCTTC	CASGLPGGRQGPYNEQFF
large	TRBV7-9	TRBJ2-5	TRBD1	TGTGCCAGCAGCCCAACGGGACAGTCCCAAGAGACCCAGTACTTC	CASSPTGQSQETQYF
many	TRBV10-3	TRBJ1-5	.	TGTGCCATCAGTGACTCCGGACAGATCACTCAGCCCCAGCATTTT	CAISDSGQITQPQHF
.	TRBV5-6	TRBJ2-3	.	TGTGCCAGCAGCTTGGACGCTAGCACAGATACGCAGTATTTT	CASSLDASTDTQYF
many	TRBV6-2/TRBV6-3	TRBJ1-5	.	TGTGCCAGCAGTTACTCGAGGGTTAGCAATCAGCCCCAGCATTTT	CASSYSRVSNQPQHF
many	TRBV6-5	TRBJ1-1	TRBD1	TGTGCCAGCAGACGACAGGGGGCACCTGAAGCTTTCTTT	CASRRQGAPEAFF
.	TRBV19	TRBJ2-7	.	TGTGCCAGTAGTAGGACCGGGGGAGCCTACGAGCAGTACTTC	CASSRTGGAYEQYF
few	TRBV9	TRBJ1-3	TRBD1	TGTGCCAGCAGCGCAACGCCAGCAGGGGGTGGAAACACCATATATTTT	CASSATPAGGGNTIYF